This TCR beta chain was sequenced in a study of read filtering for tumor transcriptome and immune sequencing. The V and J ends lost 3 bases and 10 bases respectively, with 12 bases between them. This CDR3 is 12 amino acids long. The germline V gene encodes CDR1 SQVTM and CDR2 ANQGSEA. The library was built from around 0.4 ug RNA with molecular barcoded adaptors for alpha/delta and beta/gamma chains. TCRdb analysed the reads with MiXCR anew, one entry per CDR3 protein. The sample carries some 140,000 distinct CDR3 sequences, over 10% recorded once. This clonotype was seen repeatedly, ten times or more.

The sequenced sample was a population of CD138-negative cells sorted from bone marrow. V is TRBV29-1 and J is TRBJ1-4; perhaps TRBD1 as D (5 bases). The receptor was derived from a donor older than 35 with multiple myeloma. CDR3 protein: CSVEARAGKLFF. The CDR3 bases are TGCAGCGTTGAGGCCAGGGCGGGAAAACTGTTTTTT.